Listed below are T cell receptor beta chains from one sample, sequenced in a study of T cell repertoires in cytomegalovirus infection. The antigens of these receptors remain unknown. TCRdb reanalysed the reads using MiXCR and keeps one entry per CDR3 protein. The data contain hundreds of thousands of distinct CDR3 sequences, 33% of them singletons. Here the sequenced sample was cultured PBMCs, taken from culture after CMV antigen stimulation. These receptors were taken from a human donor in good health (CMV status not recorded). Some clones in this sample may be carry-over from other donors' samples. CDR3s include the opening cysteine and the closing phenylalanine or tryptophan. D genes are given only for firm matches. Size tells how often a clone was seen (once, few, many) or the class of an expanded clone, and some rows leave it out.

TRBD1 TRBJ1-2 TRBV4-1 16 NA CASSQVGVAGGYGYTF TGCGCCAGCAGCCAAGTAGGGGTGGCAGGGGGCTATGGCTACACCTTC
TRBD1 TRBJ1-1 TRBV7-6 14 NA CASSLAQGVTEAFF TGTGCCAGCAGCTTAGCCCAGGGGGTCACTGAAGCTTTCTTT
NA TRBJ2-7 TRBV7-9 12 once CASSLRPFEQYF TGTGCCAGCAGCTTACGACCGTTCGAGCAGTACTTC
NA TRBJ2-5 TRBV12-3/TRBV12-4 13 NA CASTPGGLETQYF TGTGCCAGCACCCCCGGTGGGTTGGAGACCCAGTACTTC
NA TRBJ2-1 TRBV7-8 12 few CASSPEIADKFF TGTGCCAGCAGCCCAGAGATAGCGGACAAGTTCTTC
TRBD1 TRBJ1-1 TRBV7-2 16 many CASSLRQNRGGTEAFF TGTGCCAGCAGCTTACGGCAAAACAGGGGTGGCACTGAAGCTTTCTTT
NA TRBJ2-1 TRBV7-4 16 NA CASSLFYPLEIDEQFF TGTGCCAGCAGCTTATTTTACCCCCTTGAGATCGATGAGCAGTTCTTC
NA TRBJ2-5 TRBV18 15 NA CASSQGGDYKETQYF TGTGCCAGCTCACAAGGAGGTGACTATAAAGAGACCCAGTACTTC
TRBD2 TRBJ2-3 TRBV6-5 15 few CASRGLAGRTDTQYF TGTGCCAGCAGAGGACTAGCGGGACGCACAGATACGCAGTATTTT
TRBD1 TRBJ1-2 TRBV5-6 14 many CASSRRTGPYGYTF TGTGCCAGCAGCCGACGGACAGGACCCTATGGCTACACCTTC
TRBD2 TRBJ2-3 TRBV15 12 NA CATTGGEETQYF TGTGCCACCACGGGAGGGGAGGAGACGCAGTATTTT